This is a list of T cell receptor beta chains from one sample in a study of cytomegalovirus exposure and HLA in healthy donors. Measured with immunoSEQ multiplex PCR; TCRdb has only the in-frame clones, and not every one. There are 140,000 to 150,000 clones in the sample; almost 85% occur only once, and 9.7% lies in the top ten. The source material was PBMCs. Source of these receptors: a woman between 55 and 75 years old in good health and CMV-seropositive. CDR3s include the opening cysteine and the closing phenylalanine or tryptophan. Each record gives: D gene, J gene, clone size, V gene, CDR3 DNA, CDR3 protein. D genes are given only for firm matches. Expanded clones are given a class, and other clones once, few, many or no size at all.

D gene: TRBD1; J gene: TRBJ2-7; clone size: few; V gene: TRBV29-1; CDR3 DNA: TGCAGCGTTGATGCTCAGGGGGCACAGTACTTC; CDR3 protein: CSVDAQGAQYF
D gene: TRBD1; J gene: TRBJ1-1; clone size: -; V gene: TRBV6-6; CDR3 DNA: TGTGCCAGCAACGACAGGGGCACTGAAGCTTTCTTT; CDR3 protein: CASNDRGTEAFF
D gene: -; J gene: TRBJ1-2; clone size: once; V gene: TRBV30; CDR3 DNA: TGTGCCTGGAGCGGTGATGGCTACACCTTC; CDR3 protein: CAWSGDGYTF
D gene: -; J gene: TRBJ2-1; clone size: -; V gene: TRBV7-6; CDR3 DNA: TGTGCCAGCAGCTTAGCGCTGGGGGGGCCCAATGAGCAGTTCTTC; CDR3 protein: CASSLALGGPNEQFF
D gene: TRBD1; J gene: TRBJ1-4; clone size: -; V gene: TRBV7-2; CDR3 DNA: TGTGCCAGCAGTAGACAGGGGGGTGACGAAAAACTGTTTTTT; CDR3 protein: CASSRQGGDEKLFF
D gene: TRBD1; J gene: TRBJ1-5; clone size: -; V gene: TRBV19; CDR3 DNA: TGTGCCAGTAGTCTCACAGGGGTGAGCAATCAGCCCCAGCATTTT; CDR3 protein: CASSLTGVSNQPQHF
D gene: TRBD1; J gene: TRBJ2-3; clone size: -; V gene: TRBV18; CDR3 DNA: TGTGCCAGCTCCCGGGACAGGAGCACAGATACGCAGTATTTT; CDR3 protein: CASSRDRSTDTQYF
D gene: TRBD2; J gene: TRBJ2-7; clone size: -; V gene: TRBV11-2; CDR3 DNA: TGTGCCAGCAGCTTAGATGGGTCCCTAGCGGGGGAGCAGTACTTC; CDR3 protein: CASSLDGSLAGEQYF
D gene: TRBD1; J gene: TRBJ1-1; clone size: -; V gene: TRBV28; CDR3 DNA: TGTGCCAGCAGTATCGCCGGGACAGGGGGCACTGAAGCTTTCTTT; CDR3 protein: CASSIAGTGGTEAFF
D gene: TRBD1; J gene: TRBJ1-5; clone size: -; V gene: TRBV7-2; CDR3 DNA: TGTGCCAGCAGCTCACGGACAGGGATAAATCAGCCCCAGCATTTT; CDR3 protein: CASSSRTGINQPQHF
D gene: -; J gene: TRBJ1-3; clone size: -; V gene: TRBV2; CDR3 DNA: TGTGCCAGCAGGGCAGATCTGATCTCTGGAAACACCATATATTTT; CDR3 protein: CASRADLISGNTIYF
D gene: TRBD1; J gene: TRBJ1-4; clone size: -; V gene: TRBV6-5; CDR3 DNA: TGTGCCAGCAGTCCCGGGACAGGGAGGAGCGAAAAACTGTTTTTT; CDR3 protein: CASSPGTGRSEKLFF
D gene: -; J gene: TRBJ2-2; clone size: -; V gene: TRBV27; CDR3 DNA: TGTGCCAGCAGTTTTACCGACTTCACCGGGGAGCTGTTTTTT; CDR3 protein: CASSFTDFTGELFF
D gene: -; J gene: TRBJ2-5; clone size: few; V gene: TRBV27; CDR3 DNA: TGTGCCAGCAGTTTACTAAACCAAGCAGAGACCCAGTACTTC; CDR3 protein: CASSLLNQAETQYF
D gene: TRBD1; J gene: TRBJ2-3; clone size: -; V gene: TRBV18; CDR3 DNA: TGTGCCAGCTCACCCCCGGGACAGGGTTTGACAGATACGCAGTATTTT; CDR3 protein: CASSPPGQGLTDTQYF
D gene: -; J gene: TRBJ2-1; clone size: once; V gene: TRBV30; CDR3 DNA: TGTGCCTGGAACCAAGGTGCGGGATGGTTTGGTGAGCAGTTCTTC; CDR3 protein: CAWNQGAGWFGEQFF
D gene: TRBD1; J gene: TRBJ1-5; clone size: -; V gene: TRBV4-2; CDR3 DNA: TGTGCCAGCAGCCCGGTCACAGGGGGCAATCAGCCCCAGCATTTT; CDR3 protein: CASSPVTGGNQPQHF
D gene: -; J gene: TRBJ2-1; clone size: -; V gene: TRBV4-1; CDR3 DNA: TGCGCCAGCAGGGAGGTAGGGCCATACAATGAGCAGTTCTTC; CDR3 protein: CASREVGPYNEQFF
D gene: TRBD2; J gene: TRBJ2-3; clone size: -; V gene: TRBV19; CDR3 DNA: TGTGCCAGTAGTATATCCCCTAGCGGGGTCACAGATACGCAGTATTTT; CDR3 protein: CASSISPSGVTDTQYF
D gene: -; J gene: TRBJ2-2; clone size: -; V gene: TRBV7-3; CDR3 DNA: TGTGCCAGCAGCTTACATCAGTCCGGGGAGCTGTTTTTT; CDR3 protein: CASSLHQSGELFF
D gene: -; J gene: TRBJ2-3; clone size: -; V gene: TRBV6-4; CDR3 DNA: TGTGCCAGCAGCAGGGGCGCCGGCACAGATACGCAGTATTTT; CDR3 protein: CASSRGAGTDTQYF
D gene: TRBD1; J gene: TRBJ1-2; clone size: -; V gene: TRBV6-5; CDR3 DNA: TGTGCCAGCAGACAGACAGGGGAGGACTATGGCTACACCTTC; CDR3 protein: CASRQTGEDYGYTF
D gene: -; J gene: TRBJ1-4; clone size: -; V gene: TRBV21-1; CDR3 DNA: TGTGCCAGCGGCAAAGAGGCGGGGAATAATGAAAAACTGTTTTTT; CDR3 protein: CASGKEAGNNEKLFF
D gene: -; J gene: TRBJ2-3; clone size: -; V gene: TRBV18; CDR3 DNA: TGTGCCAGCTCAGGTCAGACAGACACAGATACGCAGTATTTT; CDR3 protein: CASSGQTDTDTQYF
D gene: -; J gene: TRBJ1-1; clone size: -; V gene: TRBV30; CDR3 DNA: TGTGCCTGGAGTGAAACAGGGAACACTGAAGCTTTCTTT; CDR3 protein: CAWSETGNTEAFF
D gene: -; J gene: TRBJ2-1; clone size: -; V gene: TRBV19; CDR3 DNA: TGTGCCACCGGCGAACGGGTAAGCTCCTACAATGAGCAGTTCTTC; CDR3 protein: CATGERVSSYNEQFF
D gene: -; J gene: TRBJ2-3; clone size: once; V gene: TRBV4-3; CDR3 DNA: TGCGCCAGCAGCCAAGATCTTAACACAGATACGCAGTATTTT; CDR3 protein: CASSQDLNTDTQYF
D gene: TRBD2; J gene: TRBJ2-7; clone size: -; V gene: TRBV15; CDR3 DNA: TGTGCCACCAGCAGAGATCCTAGCGGGCTCTACGAGCAGTACTTC; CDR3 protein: CATSRDPSGLYEQYF
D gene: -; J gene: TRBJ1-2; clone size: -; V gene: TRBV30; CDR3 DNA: TGTGCCTGGAGTCCGGGCGGGACTAACTATGGCTACACCTTC; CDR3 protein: CAWSPGGTNYGYTF
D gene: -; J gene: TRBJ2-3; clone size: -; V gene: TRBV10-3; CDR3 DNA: TGTGCCATCAGATGGACAGCTAGCACAGATACGCAGTATTTT; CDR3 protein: CAIRWTASTDTQYF
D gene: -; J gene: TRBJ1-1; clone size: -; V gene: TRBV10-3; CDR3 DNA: TGTGCCATCAGTGAGAACCTCGGGCCAGGGGTTCCGAACACTGAAGCTTTCTTT; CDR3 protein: CAISENLGPGVPNTEAFF
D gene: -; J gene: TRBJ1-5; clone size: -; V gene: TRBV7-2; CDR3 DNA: TGTGCCAGCAGCCCCTCGGGAGGAAATCAGCCCCAGCATTTT; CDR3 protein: CASSPSGGNQPQHF
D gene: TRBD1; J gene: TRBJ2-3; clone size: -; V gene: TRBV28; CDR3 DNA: TGTGCCAGCCCCGCCCAGGGACAGAGCACAGATACGCAGTATTTT; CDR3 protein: CASPAQGQSTDTQYF
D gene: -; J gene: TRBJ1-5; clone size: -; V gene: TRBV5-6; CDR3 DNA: TGTGCCAGCAGCTTGCAGGGGCTGTTTCAGCCCCAGCATTTT; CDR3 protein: CASSLQGLFQPQHF
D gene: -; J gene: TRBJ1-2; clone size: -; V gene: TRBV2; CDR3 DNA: TGTGCCAGCAGTGATCCGGGTACGGGCTACACCTTC; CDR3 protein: CASSDPGTGYTF
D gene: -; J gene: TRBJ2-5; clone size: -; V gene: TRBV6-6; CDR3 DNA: TGTGCCAGCAGCCCCAGGGGGCGGGGGCGCCAAGAGACCCAGTACTTC; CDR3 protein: CASSPRGRGRQETQYF
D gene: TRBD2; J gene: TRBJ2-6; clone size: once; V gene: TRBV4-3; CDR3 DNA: TGCGCCAGCAGCCAAGATCCCCTAGCGGGAGGGTTCGGGGCCAACGTCCTGACTTTC; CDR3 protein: CASSQDPLAGGFGANVLTF
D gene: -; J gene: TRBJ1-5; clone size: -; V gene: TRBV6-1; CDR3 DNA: TGTGCCAGCAGTGAATTGAGAAATCAGCCCCAGCATTTT; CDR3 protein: CASSELRNQPQHF
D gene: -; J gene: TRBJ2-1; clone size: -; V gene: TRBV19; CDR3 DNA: TGTGCCAGTAGTTTTGGGACATCACTGGATGAGCAGTTCTTC; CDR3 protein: CASSFGTSLDEQFF